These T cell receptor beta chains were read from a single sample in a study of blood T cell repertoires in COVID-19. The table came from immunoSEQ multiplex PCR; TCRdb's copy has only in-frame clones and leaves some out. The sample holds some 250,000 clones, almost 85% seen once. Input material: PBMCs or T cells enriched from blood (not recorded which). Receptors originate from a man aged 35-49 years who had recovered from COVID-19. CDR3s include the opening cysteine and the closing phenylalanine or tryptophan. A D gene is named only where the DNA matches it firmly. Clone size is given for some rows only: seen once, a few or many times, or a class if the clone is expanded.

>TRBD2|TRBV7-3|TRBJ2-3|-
TGTGCCAGCAGCTATAGCGGGGCAGATACGCAGTATTTT
CASSYSGADTQYF
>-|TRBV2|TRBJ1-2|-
TGTGCCAGCAGTGTGCAGGGGTCGAATGGCTACACCTTC
CASSVQGSNGYTF
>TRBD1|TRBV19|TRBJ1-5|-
TGTGCCACTCAGGGACAGTTCAATCAGCCCCAGCATTTT
CATQGQFNQPQHF
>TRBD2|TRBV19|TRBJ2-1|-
TGTGCCACCTCCGGAGGGGCGGGAGTAGGCAATGAGCAGTTCTTC
CATSGGAGVGNEQFF
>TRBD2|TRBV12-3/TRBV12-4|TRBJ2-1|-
TGTGCCAGCGATAGCGGGGGTTGGAATGAGCAGTTCTTC
CASDSGGWNEQFF
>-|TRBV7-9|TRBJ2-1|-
TGTGCCAGCAGCTTAGGGGGCCCGAATGAGCAGTTCTTC
CASSLGGPNEQFF
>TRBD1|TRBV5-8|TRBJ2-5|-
TGTGCCAGCAGCTTGCCCTGGATTGAAGACAGGGGGCAAGAGACCCAGTACTTC
CASSLPWIEDRGQETQYF
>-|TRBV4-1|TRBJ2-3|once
TGCGCCAGCAGCCCGACCCCACGGGGCACAGATACGCAGTATTTT
CASSPTPRGTDTQYF
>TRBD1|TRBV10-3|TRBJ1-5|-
TGTGCCATCAGTGTCGGACAGGGGAAAACGTATAGCAATCAGCCCCAGCATTTT
CAISVGQGKTYSNQPQHF
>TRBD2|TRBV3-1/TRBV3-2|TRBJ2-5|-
TGTGCCAGCAGCCAAGACTTAGCGGGAGAGGAGACCCAGTACTTC
CASSQDLAGEETQYF
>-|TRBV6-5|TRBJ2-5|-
TGTGCCAGCAGTTGGACTTTCCAAGAGACCCAGTACTTC
CASSWTFQETQYF
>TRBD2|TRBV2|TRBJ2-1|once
TGTGCCGGGTCCGGGACTAGCGGGGCGTACAATGAGCAGTTCTTC
CAGSGTSGAYNEQFF
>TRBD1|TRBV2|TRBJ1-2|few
TGTGCCAGCAGTGAAGAAAGGGGCAGGGGGAGATATGGCTACACCTTC
CASSEERGRGRYGYTF
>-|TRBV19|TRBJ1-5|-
TGTGCCAGTAGCCCCACAGGCGACCAGCCCCAGCATTTT
CASSPTGDQPQHF
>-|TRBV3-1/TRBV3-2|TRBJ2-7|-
TGTGCCAGCAGCCAACGTCTAGCTGATCGGAACGAGCAGTACTTC
CASSQRLADRNEQYF
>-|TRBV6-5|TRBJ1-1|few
TGTGCCAGCAGTTATCGGGGGAACACTGAAGCTTTCTTT
CASSYRGNTEAFF
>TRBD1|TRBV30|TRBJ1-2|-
TGTGCCTGGGGAAGGGACAGGGGGTGGAACGGCGGCTACACCTTC
CAWGRDRGWNGGYTF
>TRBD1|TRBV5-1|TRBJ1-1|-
TGCGCCAGCAGCCCAGAGTACCCGACAGGGAAAACTGAAGCTTTCTTT
CASSPEYPTGKTEAFF
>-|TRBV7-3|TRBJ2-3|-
TGTGCCAGCAGCTTATTAGGGGGTCCGGGAGATACGCAGTATTTT
CASSLLGGPGDTQYF
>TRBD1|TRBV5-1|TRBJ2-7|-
TGCGCCAGCAGCCCCACAGGGGCAAACTACGAGCAGTACTTC
CASSPTGANYEQYF
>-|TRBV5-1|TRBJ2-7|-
TGCGCCAGCAGCTTGGCGGACGAGCAGTACTTC
CASSLADEQYF
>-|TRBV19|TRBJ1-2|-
TGTGCCAGTAGTATACCGGGACACTCTAACTATGGCTACACCTTC
CASSIPGHSNYGYTF
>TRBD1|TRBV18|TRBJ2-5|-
TGTGCCAGCTCACCTGTCCGGGACAGGGTCACAGAGACCCAGTACTTC
CASSPVRDRVTETQYF
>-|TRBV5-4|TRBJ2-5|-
TGTGCCAGCAGCTTGGCCTCGGGGGGCCCCCAGACCCAGTACTTC
CASSLASGGPQTQYF
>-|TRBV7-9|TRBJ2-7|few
TGTGCCAGCACCCCGGACAACTCCTACGAGCAGTACTTC
CASTPDNSYEQYF
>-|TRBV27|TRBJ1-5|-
TGTGCCAGCATGGCCGTCCCATTAAATGCAGGGTACGGCCTAGGGCAGCCCCAGCATTTT
CASMAVPLNAGYGLGQPQHF
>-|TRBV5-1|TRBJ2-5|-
TGCGCCAGCAGCTTTATCGGAGGGGTAGAGACCCAGTACTTC
CASSFIGGVETQYF
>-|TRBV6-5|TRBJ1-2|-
TGTGCCAGCAGCTCGGGGGGGAACTCTAACTATGGCTACACCTTC
CASSSGGNSNYGYTF
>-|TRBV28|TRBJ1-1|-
TGTGCCAGCAGTTTACCGGGGGTTCAAAGCACTGAAGCTTTCTTT
CASSLPGVQSTEAFF
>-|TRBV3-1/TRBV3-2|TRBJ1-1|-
TGTGCCAGCAGCAACAGAAATCCCACTGAAGCTTTCTTT
CASSNRNPTEAFF
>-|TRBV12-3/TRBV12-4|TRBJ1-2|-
TGTGCCAGCTCCGAAGGCGGCTATGGCTACACCTTC
CASSEGGYGYTF
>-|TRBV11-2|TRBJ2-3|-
TGTGCCAGCAGCTTCCACCAGACAGCCTCCACAGATACGCAGTATTTT
CASSFHQTASTDTQYF
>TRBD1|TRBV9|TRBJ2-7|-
TGTGCCAGCAGCGCGGGACAGGGTAGGTACGAGCAGTACTTC
CASSAGQGRYEQYF
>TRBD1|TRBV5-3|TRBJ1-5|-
TGTGCCAGAAGCCTGGACAGGCCGCAGCCCCAGCATTTT
CARSLDRPQPQHF
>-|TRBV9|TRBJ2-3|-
TGTGCCAGCAGCCTAATCGGAGGAGCAGATACGCAGTATTTT
CASSLIGGADTQYF
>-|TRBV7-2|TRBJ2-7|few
TGTGCCAGCAATCGGGGGTTTACCTACGAGCAGTACTTC
CASNRGFTYEQYF
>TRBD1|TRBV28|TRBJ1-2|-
TGTGCCAGCAGTTCTGGACAGGGGTTTGGCTACACCTTC
CASSSGQGFGYTF
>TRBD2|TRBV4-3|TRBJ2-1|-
TGCGCCAGCAGCCCTAGACCTAGCGGGGGGTCCTACAATGAGCAGTTCTTC
CASSPRPSGGSYNEQFF
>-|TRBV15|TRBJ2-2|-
TGTGCCACCAGCAGCTCCGAGGCAGGGTACACCGGGGAGCTGTTTTTT
CATSSSEAGYTGELFF
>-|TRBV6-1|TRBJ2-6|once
TGTGCCAGCAGTGAGGGGGGATCGAGAGGGGCCAACGTCCTGACTTTC
CASSEGGSRGANVLTF
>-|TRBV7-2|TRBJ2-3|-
TGTGCCAGCAGCTTAGGGCAGCGGGGCACAGATACGCAGTATTTT
CASSLGQRGTDTQYF
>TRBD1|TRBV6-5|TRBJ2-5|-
TGTGCCAGCAGCCCGGACAGGGGGATAGGAGAGACCCAGTACTTC
CASSPDRGIGETQYF
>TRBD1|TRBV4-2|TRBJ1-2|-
TGTGCCAGCAGCCAAGATTACCTGGCGGGACAGACCTATGGCTACACCTTC
CASSQDYLAGQTYGYTF
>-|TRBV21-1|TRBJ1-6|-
TGTGCCAGCAGCAAAGGAGAAGGGACAGGGCCGAGCTCCTATAATTCACCCCTCCACTTT
CASSKGEGTGPSSYNSPLHF
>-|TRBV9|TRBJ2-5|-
TGTGCCAGCAGCGTAGGACCGACAAGCCAAGAGACCCAGTACTTC
CASSVGPTSQETQYF
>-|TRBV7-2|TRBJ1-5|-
TGTGCCAGCAGCTTACGTCTTACGGGGGATCAGCCCCAGCATTTT
CASSLRLTGDQPQHF
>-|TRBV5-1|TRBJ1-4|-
TGCGCCAGCAGCTTGGCCGGGGGGGATGAAAAACTGTTTTTT
CASSLAGGDEKLFF
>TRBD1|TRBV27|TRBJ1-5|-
TGTGCCAGCAGTTTATCTGCAGGGGGCCAGCCCCAGCATTTT
CASSLSAGGQPQHF
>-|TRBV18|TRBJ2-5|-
TGTGCCAGCTCACCGCGAGGACAACAAGAGACCCAGTACTTC
CASSPRGQQETQYF
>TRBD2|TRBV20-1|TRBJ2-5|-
TGCAGCCGACTAGCCAGAGAGACCCAGTACTTC
CSRLARETQYF
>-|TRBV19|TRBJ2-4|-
TGTGCCAGTAGTCCAGGCCTAGCCAAAAACATTCAGTACTTC
CASSPGLAKNIQYF